This T cell receptor beta chain was profiled in a study of cytomegalovirus exposure and HLA in healthy donors. Overall study context: Around 79 million unique TCRs, all from HLA-typed donors, were included in an early release of the data. Study-level results: 164 TCR beta chains were listed as cytomegalovirus-associated. A classifier reportedly called cytomegalovirus status with high sensitivity and specificity.

The PCR used 60 Vbeta and 13 Jbeta primers. Measured with immunoSEQ multiplex PCR; TCRdb has only the in-frame clones, and not every one. The table includes approximately 130,000 clones, 84% detected once. In this sample, this clone turned up once. Its cognate antigen is unknown. This CDR3 comprises 14 residues. The trim removed 4 bases at V and 4 bases at J, leaving 3 bases unmatched. CDR1 and CDR2 from the germline V gene are LGHNA and YNFKEQ. The sequence came from a man aged 45 to 65 in good health and CMV-seronegative. V is TRBV4-2 and J is TRBJ2-1; TRBD2 matches at 8 bases. What was sequenced was PBMCs. The CDR3 spells CASSRVAGYNEQFF. The CDR3, as DNA: TGTGCCAGCAGCCGAGTAGCGGGGTACAATGAGCAGTTCTTC.